The following is a T cell receptor beta chain sequence with its context. Its antigen target is currently unknown. No much larger clone is present one base from it, and per-base qualities are unavailable. Libraries were made using the immunoSEQ multiplex PCR assay. What TCRdb holds here is the immuneACCESS table cut down to in-frame rearrangements. Part of the clones is not present; checked against another copy, under half of the missing clones reflect an unresolved V gene, and the others are unexplained. This sample gives some 98,000 clones in total; approximately 88% of them show up just once. 30% to 40% of the sample belongs to the ten largest clones. The data were obtained in a study of control samples from healthy donors and cancer patients (dated by TCRdb to about 2020). The source material was PBMCs. This clonotype was sampled from a man aged 65 to 79 with lung cancer.

In nucleotide form, the sequence is TGTGCCAGCAGCCAATTAACAGGAGAGCGTGGCTACACCTTC. It translates as CASSQLTGERGYTF. This chain is built from TRBV3-1 (or the pseudogene TRBV3-2) and TRBJ1-2; tentative D gene TRBD1, with 5 bases matching. The CDR3 goes from the cysteine to the phenylalanine over 14 residues. Only the CDR3 region is kept as DNA, spanning 42 bases read in frame from base 1. Cut back by 2 bases and 7 bases, the V and J ends lie 14 bases apart. CDR1 and CDR2, looked up from the germline V gene (reference sequence), are LGHDT and YNNKEL.